Following are 17 T cell receptor beta chains from one sample sequenced in a study of shared clonotypes between healthy human individuals. Method: immunoSEQ multiplex PCR; TCRdb's copy keeps in-frame clones and lacks some. This table has 2 million to 2.5 million clones, over 85% appearing once. The sequenced sample consisted of naive CD4+ T cells from PBMCs. Indicated subset: CD45RA+ positively selected. These receptors were obtained from a man aged 18 to 30 in good health. Some clones in this sample may be carry-over from other donors' samples.

V usage is TRBV5-1 and J usage is TRBJ2-5, with D tentatively TRBD1 (6 bases). From germline, CDR1 is SGHRS and CDR2 YFSETQ. The CDR3 sequence is 14 residues long. Trimming removed 4 bases at V and 1 base at J, with 11 bases between. The CDR3 reads CASSPWTAQETQYF. CDR3 bases: TGCGCCAGCAGCCCCTGGACAGCCCAAGAGACCCAGTACTTC.

This clone was recorded only once. The same CDR3 also results from other DNA sequences found in this sample. The chain carries TRBV5-1 and TRBJ1-4; 8 bases line up with TRBD1. V lost 0 bases to trimming and J lost 8 bases; unmatched junction nucleotides: 3. There are 14 residues in the CDR3. Germline CDR1 and CDR2: SGHRS and YFSETQ. The CDR3, as DNA: TGCGCCAGCAGCTTGGGGACAGGGTCCGAAAAACTGTTTTTT. It specifies CASSLGTGSEKLFF. Looking up the rest from reference TRBV5-1 and TRBJ1-4 gives the full variable domain: KAGVTQTPRYLIKTRGQQVTLSCSPISGHRSVSWYQQTPGQGLQFLFEYFSETQRNKGNFPGRFSGRQFSNSRSEMNVSTLELGDSALYLCASSLGTGSEKLFFGSGTQLSVL.

In its sample, this clone was seen once. The chain has TRBV13 and TRBJ2-3; 7 nucleotides align to TRBD2. V lost 8 bases to trimming and J lost 5 bases; unmatched junction nucleotides: 7. Germline V lookup: CDR1 PRHDT, CDR2 FYEKMQ (reference sequence). This CDR3 contains 13 residues. CDR3: CASGREREDTQYF. CDR3 DNA: TGTGCCAGCGGGCGGGAGCGAGAAGATACGCAGTATTTT.

Comments on this clone: This specimen includes other DNA sequences encoding the same CDR3. This chain connects TRBV5-1 to TRBJ2-2, with D possibly TRBD2 on 5 matching bases. The CDR3 runs 14 residues. Germline values: CDR1 SGHRS, CDR2 YFSETQ. The germline V and J ends were trimmed by 5 bases and 1 base, with 9 bases remaining between them. The CDR3 bases are TGCGCCAGCAGGGGAAGCGGGAACACCGGGGAGCTGTTTTTT. It is translated as CASRGSGNTGELFF.

The rearrangement uses TRBV29-1 and TRBJ1-5; D is unresolved. Trimming removed 5 bases at V and 0 bases at J, with 11 bases between. Germline CDR1 is SQVTM and CDR2 is ANQGSEA. The CDR3 runs 14 residues. Written as DNA, the CDR3 is TGCAGCGTTTGTGACGGAAATAGCAATCAGCCCCAGCATTTT. Its translation is CSVCDGNSNQPQHF.

The chain employs TRBV28 and TRBJ1-5; 8 bases agree with TRBD1. Germline values: CDR1 MDHEN, CDR2 SYDVKM. There are 15 residues in the CDR3. V trimming: 5 bases; J trimming: 4 bases; junction bases outside the gene matches: 7. The CDR3: CASSPTRTGNQPQHF. CDR3 nucleotide sequence: TGTGCCAGCAGTCCGACTCGGACAGGGAATCAGCCCCAGCATTTT.

The CDR3 coding sequence is TGTGCCAGCAGCTTTTCGGTTGGGACAGAGCAGTTCTTC. Its protein product is CASSFSVGTEQFF. V and J are TRBV27 and TRBJ2-1, with D possibly being TRBD1 (6 bases). The germline CDR1 and CDR2 sequences are MNHEY and SMNVEV (reference sequence). This CDR3 spans 13 amino acids. Trimming removed 6 bases at V and 10 bases at J, with 16 bases between.

The chain is built from TRBV27 and TRBJ1-1; possibly TRBD1 for D (6 bases). The CDR3 sequence is 13 residues long. The V end lost 6 bases, the J end lost 6 bases, and 14 bases lay between the germline ends. The germline gives CDR1 MNHEY, CDR2 SMNVEV (reference sequence). The CDR3 nucleotides read TGTGCCAGCAGCCTAACAGGGTGGTCTGAAGCTTTCTTT. The encoded protein is CASSLTGWSEAFF.

The chain links TRBV7-3 to TRBJ2-7; TRBD1 matches 10 bases. The CDR3 runs to 14 residues. Germline lookup yields CDR1 SGHTA and CDR2 FQGTGA. V trimming: 6 bases; J trimming: 2 bases; junction bases outside the gene matches: 4. The DNA for the CDR3 is TGTGCCAGCAGGACCGGGACAGGGGCCTACGAGCAGTACTTC. Its protein is CASRTGTGAYEQYF.

In this sample, this clone turned up once. This chain joins TRBV7-2 and TRBJ2-5; TRBD2 aligns across 11 bases. With 7 bases clipped from V and 2 bases from J, the junction kept 3 bases outside the gene matches. Germline CDR1 reads SGHTA; CDR2 reads FQGNSA. The CDR3 has 14 amino acids. Written as DNA, the CDR3 is TGTGCCAGCAACATAGCGGGAGGGCAAGAGACCCAGTACTTC. It is translated as CASNIAGGQETQYF.

This sequence joins TRBV19 and TRBJ1-5; 8 nucleotides align to TRBD1. The CDR3 is 15 amino acids. CDR1 and CDR2 from the germline V gene are LNHDA and SQIVND (reference sequence). V shed 3 bases and J 4 bases; nucleotides not matched to a gene: 5. The CDR3 loop reads CASSITQGANQPQHF. Written as DNA, the CDR3 is TGTGCCAGTAGTATCACTCAGGGGGCGAATCAGCCCCAGCATTTT.

This chain links TRBV2 with TRBJ2-7; no clear D gene. V lost 4 bases and J lost 1, with 11 bases in between. Germline CDR1 and CDR2: SNHLY and FYNNEI. This CDR3 is built from 14 residues. The CDR3 DNA reads as TGTGCCAGCAGTGGGGATCGAGGATCCTACGAGCAGTACTTC. It is translated as CASSGDRGSYEQYF.

The chain recombines TRBV19 with TRBJ2-7, with 7 nucleotides matching TRBD1. Germline V gives CDR1 LNHDA, CDR2 SQIVND (reference sequence). J lost 2 bases, V lost 6 bases, and 7 bases had no gene match. This CDR3 region has 14 residues. The DNA for the CDR3 is TGTGCCAGTAGCGCATCAGGGGGAACCTACGAGCAGTACTTC. It yields the protein CASSASGGTYEQYF.

The V gene is TRBV7-3, the J gene TRBJ2-3; 8 bases fit TRBD2. The CDR3 contains 16 residues. Losses at the gene ends were 5 bases for V and 2 bases for J; bases not matched to a gene: 9. Germline CDR1 and CDR2: SGHTA and FQGTGA. CDR3 region: CASSPGASGHTDTQYF. CDR3 bases: TGTGCCAGCAGCCCCGGGGCTAGCGGGCACACAGATACGCAGTATTTT.

This chain uses TRBV11-2 with TRBJ1-4; D is uncertain. Trimming removed 1 base at V and 0 bases at J, with 12 bases between. This CDR3 comprises 17 residues. Germline loops: CDR1 SGHAT, CDR2 FQNNGV. Written as DNA, the CDR3 is TGTGCCAGCAGCTTAGGGTCGTTGGCTGCAACTAATGAAAAACTGTTTTTT. This codes for CASSLGSLAATNEKLFF.

This rearrangement joins TRBV5-1 to TRBJ2-5; maybe TRBD1 (6 bases). The CDR3 totals 15 residues. The germline CDR1 and CDR2 sequences are SGHRS and YFSETQ. V lost 1 base to trimming and J lost 4 bases, with 14 bases between them. The CDR3 loop is CASSLQDRQLETQYF. The CDR3 DNA follows: TGCGCCAGCAGCTTGCAGGACAGACAGTTAGAGACCCAGTACTTC.

The chain couples TRBV29-1 to TRBJ2-5; perhaps TRBD1 as D (6 bases). Germline lookup yields CDR1 SQVTM and CDR2 ANQGSEA. This CDR3 contains 13 residues. The germline V and J ends were trimmed by 1 base and 4 bases, with 10 bases remaining between them. The CDR3 nucleotides are TGCAGCGTTGAAGGCGGACAGTCAGAGACCCAGTACTTC. Its protein is CSVEGGQSETQYF.